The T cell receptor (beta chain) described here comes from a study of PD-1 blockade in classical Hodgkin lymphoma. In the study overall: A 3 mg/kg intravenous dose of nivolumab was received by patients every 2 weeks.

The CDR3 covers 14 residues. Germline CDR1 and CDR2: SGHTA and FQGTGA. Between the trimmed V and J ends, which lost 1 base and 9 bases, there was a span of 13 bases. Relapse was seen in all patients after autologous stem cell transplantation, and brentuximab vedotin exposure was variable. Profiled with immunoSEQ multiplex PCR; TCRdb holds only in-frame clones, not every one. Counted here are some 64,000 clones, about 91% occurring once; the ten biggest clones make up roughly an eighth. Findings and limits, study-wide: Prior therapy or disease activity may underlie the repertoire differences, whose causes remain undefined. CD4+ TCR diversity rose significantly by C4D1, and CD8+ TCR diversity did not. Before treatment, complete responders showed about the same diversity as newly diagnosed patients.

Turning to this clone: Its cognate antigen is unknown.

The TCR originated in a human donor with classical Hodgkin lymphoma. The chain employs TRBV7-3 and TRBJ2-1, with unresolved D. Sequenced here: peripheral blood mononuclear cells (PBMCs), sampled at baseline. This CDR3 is CASSLRGSIGEQFF. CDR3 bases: TGTGCCAGCAGCTTAAGGGGTAGCATCGGTGAGCAGTTCTTC.